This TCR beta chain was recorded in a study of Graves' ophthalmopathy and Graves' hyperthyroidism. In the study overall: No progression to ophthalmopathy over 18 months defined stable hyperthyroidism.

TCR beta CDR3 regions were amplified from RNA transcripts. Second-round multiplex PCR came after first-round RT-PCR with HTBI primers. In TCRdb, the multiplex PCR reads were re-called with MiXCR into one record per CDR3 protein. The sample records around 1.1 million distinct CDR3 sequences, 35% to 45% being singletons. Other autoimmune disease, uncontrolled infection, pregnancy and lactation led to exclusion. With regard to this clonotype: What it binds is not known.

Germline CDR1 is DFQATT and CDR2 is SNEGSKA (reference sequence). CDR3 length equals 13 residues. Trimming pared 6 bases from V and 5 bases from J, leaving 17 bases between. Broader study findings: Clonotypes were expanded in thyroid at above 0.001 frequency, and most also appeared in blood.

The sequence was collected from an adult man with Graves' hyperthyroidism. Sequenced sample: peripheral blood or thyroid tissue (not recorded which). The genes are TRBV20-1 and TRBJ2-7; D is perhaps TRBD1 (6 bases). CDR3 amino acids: CSAVNRAADEQYF. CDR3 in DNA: TGCAGTGCCGTAAACAGGGCCGCCGACGAGCAGTACTTC.